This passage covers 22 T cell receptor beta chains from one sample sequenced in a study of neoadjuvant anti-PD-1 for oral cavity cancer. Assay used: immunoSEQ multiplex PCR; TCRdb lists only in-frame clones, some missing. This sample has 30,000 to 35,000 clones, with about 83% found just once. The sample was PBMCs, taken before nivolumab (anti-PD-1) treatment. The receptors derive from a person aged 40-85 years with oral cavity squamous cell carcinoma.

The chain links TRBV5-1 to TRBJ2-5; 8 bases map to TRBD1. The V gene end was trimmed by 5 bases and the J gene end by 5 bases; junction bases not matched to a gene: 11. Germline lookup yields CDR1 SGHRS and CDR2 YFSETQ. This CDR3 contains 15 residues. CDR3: CASRDGTGGFETQYF. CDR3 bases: TGCGCCAGCAGGGACGGGACAGGAGGCTTCGAGACCCAGTACTTC.

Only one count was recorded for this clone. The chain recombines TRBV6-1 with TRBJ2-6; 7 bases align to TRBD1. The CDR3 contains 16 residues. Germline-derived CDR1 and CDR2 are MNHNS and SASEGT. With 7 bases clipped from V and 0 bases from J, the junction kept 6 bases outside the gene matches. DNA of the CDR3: TGTGCCAGCACTGAGACAGGGTACTCTGGGGCCAACGTCCTGACTTTC. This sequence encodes CASTETGYSGANVLTF.

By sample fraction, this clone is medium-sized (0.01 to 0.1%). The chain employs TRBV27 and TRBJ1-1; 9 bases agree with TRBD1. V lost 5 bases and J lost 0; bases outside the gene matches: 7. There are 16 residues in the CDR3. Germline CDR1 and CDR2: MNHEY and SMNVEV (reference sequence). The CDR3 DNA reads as TGTGCCAGCAGTCCGGGACAGGGATTTATGAACACTGAAGCTTTCTTT. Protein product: CASSPGQGFMNTEAFF.

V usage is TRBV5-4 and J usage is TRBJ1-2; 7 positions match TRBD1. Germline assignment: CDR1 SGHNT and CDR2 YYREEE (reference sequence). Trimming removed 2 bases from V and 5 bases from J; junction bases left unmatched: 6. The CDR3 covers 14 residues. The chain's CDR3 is CASSLPDRAYGYTF. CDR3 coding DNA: TGTGCCAGCAGCTTACCTGACAGGGCATATGGCTACACCTTC.

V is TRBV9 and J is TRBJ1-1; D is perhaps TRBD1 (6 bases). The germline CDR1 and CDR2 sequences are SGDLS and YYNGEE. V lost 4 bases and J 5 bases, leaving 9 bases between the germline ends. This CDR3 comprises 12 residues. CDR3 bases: TGTGCCAGCAGCCAGGGGAGTACTGAAGCTTTCTTT. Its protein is CASSQGSTEAFF.

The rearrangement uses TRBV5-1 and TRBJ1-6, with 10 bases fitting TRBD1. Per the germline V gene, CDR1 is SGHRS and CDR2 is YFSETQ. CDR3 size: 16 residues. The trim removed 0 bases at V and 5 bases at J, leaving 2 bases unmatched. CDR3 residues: CASSLGQGADNSPLHF. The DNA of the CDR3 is TGCGCCAGCAGCTTGGGACAGGGGGCCGATAATTCACCCCTCCACTTT. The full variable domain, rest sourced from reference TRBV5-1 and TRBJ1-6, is KAGVTQTPRYLIKTRGQQVTLSCSPISGHRSVSWYQQTPGQGLQFLFEYFSETQRNKGNFPGRFSGRQFSNSRSEMNVSTLELGDSALYLCASSLGQGADNSPLHFGNGTRLTVT.

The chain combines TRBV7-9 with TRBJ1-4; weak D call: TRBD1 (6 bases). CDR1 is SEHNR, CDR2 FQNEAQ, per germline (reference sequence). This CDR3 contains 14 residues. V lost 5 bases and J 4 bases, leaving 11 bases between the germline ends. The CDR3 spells CASSMTGINEKLFF. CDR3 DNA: TGTGCCAGCAGCATGACAGGAATTAATGAAAAACTGTTTTTT.

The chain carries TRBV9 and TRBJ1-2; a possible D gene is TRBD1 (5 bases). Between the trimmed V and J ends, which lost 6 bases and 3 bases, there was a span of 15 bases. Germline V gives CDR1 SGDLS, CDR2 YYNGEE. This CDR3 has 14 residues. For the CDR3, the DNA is TGTGCCAGCACCCCGGGAGCACAGGACTATGGCTACACCTTC. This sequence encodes CASTPGAQDYGYTF.

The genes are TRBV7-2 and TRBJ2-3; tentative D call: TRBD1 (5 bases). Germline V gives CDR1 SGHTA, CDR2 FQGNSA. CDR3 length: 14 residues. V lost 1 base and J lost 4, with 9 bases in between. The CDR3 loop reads CASSLVVGPDTQYF. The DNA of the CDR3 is TGTGCCAGCAGCTTAGTTGTGGGGCCAGATACGCAGTATTTT.

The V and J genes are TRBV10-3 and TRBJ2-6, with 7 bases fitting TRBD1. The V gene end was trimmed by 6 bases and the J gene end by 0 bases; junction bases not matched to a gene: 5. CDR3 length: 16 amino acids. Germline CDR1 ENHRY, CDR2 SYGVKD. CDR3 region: CAISETGPSGANVLTF. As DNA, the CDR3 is TGTGCCATCAGCGAGACAGGGCCCTCTGGGGCCAACGTCCTGACTTTC.

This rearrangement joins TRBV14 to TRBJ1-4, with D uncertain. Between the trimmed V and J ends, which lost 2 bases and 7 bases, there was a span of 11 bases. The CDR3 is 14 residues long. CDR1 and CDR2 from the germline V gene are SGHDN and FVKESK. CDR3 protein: CASSQTGRVEKLFF. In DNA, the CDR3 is TGTGCCAGCAGCCAAACGGGGAGGGTTGAAAAACTGTTTTTT.

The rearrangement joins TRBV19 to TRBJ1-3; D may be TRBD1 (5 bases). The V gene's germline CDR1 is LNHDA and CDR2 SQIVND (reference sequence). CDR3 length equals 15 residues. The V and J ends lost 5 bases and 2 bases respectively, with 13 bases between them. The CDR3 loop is CASSYQGATGNTIYF. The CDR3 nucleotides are TGTGCCAGTAGTTATCAGGGAGCAACTGGAAACACCATATATTTT.

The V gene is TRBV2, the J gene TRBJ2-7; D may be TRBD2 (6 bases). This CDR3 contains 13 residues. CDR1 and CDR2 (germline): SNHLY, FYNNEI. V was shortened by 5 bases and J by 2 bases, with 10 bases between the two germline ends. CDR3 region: CASSPGTPYEQYF. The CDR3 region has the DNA TGTGCCAGCAGTCCCGGGACTCCCTACGAGCAGTACTTC.

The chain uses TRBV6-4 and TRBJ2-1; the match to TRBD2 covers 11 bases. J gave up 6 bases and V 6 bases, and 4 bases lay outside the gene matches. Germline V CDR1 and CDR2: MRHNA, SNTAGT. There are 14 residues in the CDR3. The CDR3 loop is CASSLSGGGNEQFF. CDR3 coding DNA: TGTGCCAGCAGCCTTAGCGGGGGGGGCAATGAGCAGTTCTTC.

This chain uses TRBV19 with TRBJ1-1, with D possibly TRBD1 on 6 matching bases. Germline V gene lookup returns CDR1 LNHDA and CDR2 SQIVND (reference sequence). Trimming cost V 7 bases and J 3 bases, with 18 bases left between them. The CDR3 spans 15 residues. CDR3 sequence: CASMSPDRRYTEAFF. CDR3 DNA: TGTGCCAGTATGAGCCCCGACAGGAGGTACACTGAAGCTTTCTTT.

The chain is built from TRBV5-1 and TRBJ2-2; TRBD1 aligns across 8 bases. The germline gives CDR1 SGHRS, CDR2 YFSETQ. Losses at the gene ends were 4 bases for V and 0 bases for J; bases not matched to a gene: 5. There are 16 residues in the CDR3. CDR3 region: CASSPAQGANTGELFF. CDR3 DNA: TGCGCCAGCAGCCCTGCACAGGGGGCGAACACCGGGGAGCTGTTTTTT.

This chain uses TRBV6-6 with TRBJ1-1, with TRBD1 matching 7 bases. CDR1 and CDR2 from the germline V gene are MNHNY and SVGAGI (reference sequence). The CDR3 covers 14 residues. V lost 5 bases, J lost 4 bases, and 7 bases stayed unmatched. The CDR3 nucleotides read TGTGCCAGCAGTGGAACAGGGGACCGCACTGAAGCTTTCTTT. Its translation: CASSGTGDRTEAFF.

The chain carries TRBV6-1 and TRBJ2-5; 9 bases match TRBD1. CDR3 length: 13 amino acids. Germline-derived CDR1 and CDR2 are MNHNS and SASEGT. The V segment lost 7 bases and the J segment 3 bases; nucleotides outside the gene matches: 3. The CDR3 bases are TGTGCCAGCATGGGACAGGGCAAAGAGACCCAGTACTTC. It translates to CASMGQGKETQYF.

The CDR3 loop reads CASSETGLPSGANVLTF. As DNA, the CDR3 is TGTGCCAGCAGTGAAACAGGGTTACCCTCTGGGGCCAACGTCCTGACTTTC. This chain uses TRBV2 with TRBJ2-6, with D possibly TRBD1 on 6 matching bases. The germline V gene has CDR1 SNHLY and CDR2 FYNNEI. Trimming stripped 2 bases from V and 0 bases from J, with 11 bases between. The CDR3 runs 17 residues.

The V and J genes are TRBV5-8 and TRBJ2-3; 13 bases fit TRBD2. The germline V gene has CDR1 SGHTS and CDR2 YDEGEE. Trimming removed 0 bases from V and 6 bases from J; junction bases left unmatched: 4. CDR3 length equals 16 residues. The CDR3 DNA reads TGTGCCAGCAGCTTGGGCGGGACTAGCGGGGCGGATACGCAGTATTTT. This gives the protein CASSLGGTSGADTQYF.

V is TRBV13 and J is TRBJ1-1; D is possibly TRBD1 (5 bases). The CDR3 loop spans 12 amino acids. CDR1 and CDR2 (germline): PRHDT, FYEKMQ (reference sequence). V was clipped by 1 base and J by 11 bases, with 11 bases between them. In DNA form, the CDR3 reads TGTGCCAGCAGCTTAGTGGGGGTTGGGGCTTTCTTT. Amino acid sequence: CASSLVGVGAFF.

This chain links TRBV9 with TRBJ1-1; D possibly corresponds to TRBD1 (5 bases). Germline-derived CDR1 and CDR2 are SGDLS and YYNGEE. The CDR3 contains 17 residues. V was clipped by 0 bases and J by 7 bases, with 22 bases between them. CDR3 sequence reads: CASSVDGQGIQRGEAFF. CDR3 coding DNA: TGTGCCAGCAGCGTAGATGGGCAGGGTATTCAGAGGGGTGAAGCTTTCTTT.